Presented here are 15 T cell receptor beta chains from one specimen sequenced in a study of CD8 T cells in ankylosing spondylitis. TCRdb re-derived calls from the 5' RACE reads in MiXCR, one entry per CDR3 protein. The sample holds 150,000 to 250,000 distinct CDR3 sequences, 10% to 15% seen once. Sequenced sample: blood, either unsorted or a sorted T cell fraction (not recorded which). The receptors stem from a male donor with ankylosing spondylitis or in good health (not recorded which).

Comment on this clonotype: A much larger clone lies a single base off, so this may be a read error. This chain uses TRBV3-1 with TRBJ2-7; D might be TRBD2 (7 bases). CDR3 length: 15 residues. The germline V gene has CDR1 LGHDT and CDR2 YNNKEL (reference sequence). Here the CDR3 DNA reads TGTGCCTGCAGCCAAGACAGGACTAGCTCCTACGAGCAGTACTTC. This sequence encodes CACSQDRTSSYEQYF.

CDR3 protein: CASSGGESGEKLFF. CDR3 sequence (DNA): TGTGCCAGCAGTGGCGGCGAATCGGGTGAAAAACTGTTTTTT. This rearrangement joins TRBV25-1 to TRBJ1-4; D is undetermined. V was shortened by 4 bases and J by 7 bases, with 13 bases between the two germline ends. Looked up from germline, CDR1 is MGHDK and CDR2 is SYGVNS. The CDR3 is 14 amino acids.

This chain links TRBV27 with TRBJ1-6; D remains unclear. The germline CDR1 and CDR2 sequences are MNHEY and SMNVEV (reference sequence). Trimming left V 9 bases short and J 4 bases short, with 13 bases between. CDR3 length: 14 residues. The CDR3 reads CARREGQYNSPLHF. In DNA form, the CDR3 reads TGTGCCAGACGCGAAGGGCAGTATAATTCACCCCTCCACTTT.

The chain employs TRBV5-1 and TRBJ1-2; 10 bases match TRBD1. V trimming: 5 bases; J trimming: 2 bases; junction bases outside the gene matches: 3. Germline V gives CDR1 SGHRS, CDR2 YFSETQ. The CDR3 has 14 amino acids. The CDR3 DNA reads as TGCGCCAGCAGTCCGGGACAGGGGAACTATGGCTACACCTTC. It translates to CASSPGQGNYGYTF.

The CDR3: CASNPRRGGGTDTQYF. The DNA for the CDR3 is TGCGCCAGCAACCCTCGACGCGGGGGAGGCACAGATACGCAGTATTTT. This chain links TRBV5-1 with TRBJ2-3; 7 bases agree with TRBD2. Germline CDR1 and CDR2: SGHRS and YFSETQ. Trimming removed 6 bases from V and 1 base from J; junction bases left unmatched: 11. The CDR3 loop spans 16 amino acids.

This clonotype was counted at least ten times. V gene TRBV6-4 combines with J gene TRBJ2-1; 12 positions match TRBD2. Germline trimming cut 0 bases from V and 6 bases from J; bases unmatched to any gene: 0. CDR1 is MRHNA and CDR2 is SNTAGT in the germline V gene. This CDR3 contains 15 residues. This CDR3 reads CASSDSTSGSNEQFF. The CDR3 DNA reads TGTGCCAGCAGTGACTCGACTAGCGGGAGCAATGAGCAGTTCTTC.

This clonotype appeared a few times. The chain links TRBV12-3 or TRBV12-4 to TRBJ2-3; D uncertain. The CDR3 is made up of 13 amino acids. Trimming removed 1 base from V and 6 bases from J, with 8 bases in between. CDR3 sequence: CASSLVLWDTQYF. The CDR3 bases are TGTGCCAGCAGTTTAGTTCTCTGGGATACGCAGTATTTT.

For the CDR3, the DNA is TGCAGTGCTAGAGACCCCTGGCGAAGCACCTACGAGCAGTACTTC. This gives the protein CSARDPWRSTYEQYF. The genes are TRBV20-1 and TRBJ2-7; D ambiguous. Deletions cut 0 bases from V and 2 bases from J, with 14 bases between. Germline assignment: CDR1 DFQATT and CDR2 SNEGSKA (reference sequence). CDR3 length: 15 amino acids.

The V gene is TRBV7-8, the J gene TRBJ1-1; D is perhaps TRBD1 (5 bases). The germline V gene encodes CDR1 SGHVS and CDR2 FQNEAQ. This CDR3 contains 15 residues. Trimming pared 2 bases from V and 5 bases from J, leaving 15 bases between. The CDR3 spells CASSLQGAPGTEAFF. DNA of the CDR3: TGTGCCAGCAGCTTACAAGGGGCGCCGGGTACTGAAGCTTTCTTT.

This clonotype was observed many times. The V gene is TRBV4-1, the J gene TRBJ2-7, with 10 bases matching TRBD1. Germline trimming cut 1 base from V and 4 bases from J; bases unmatched to any gene: 1. The CDR3 is 14 residues long. Looked up from germline, CDR1 is MGHRA and CDR2 is YSYEKL. DNA of the CDR3: TGCGCCAGCAGCCAAGGGGACAGGGGTTACGAGCAGTACTTC. Residues: CASSQGDRGYEQYF.

This clonotype came up once. The chain has TRBV10-1 and TRBJ2-1, with TRBD2 identical over 8 bases. V gave up 2 bases and J gave up 5 bases; unmatched junction bases: 8. The V gene's germline CDR1 is WNHNN and CDR2 SYGVQD (reference sequence). The CDR3 sequence is 16 residues long. The CDR3 region is CASSEPKRELNNEQFF. DNA of the CDR3: TGCGCCAGCAGTGAGCCAAAGCGGGAGTTGAACAATGAGCAGTTCTTC.

This clonotype was counted between two and nine times. The V and J genes are TRBV7-9 and TRBJ2-5, with D perhaps TRBD2 (6 bases). The germline CDR1 and CDR2 sequences are SEHNR and FQNEAQ (reference sequence). CDR3 length equals 14 residues. The V end lost 5 bases, the J end lost 7 bases, and 17 bases lay between the germline ends. The CDR3 spells CASSPTTGGWTQYF. The CDR3 coding sequence is TGTGCCAGCAGCCCTACCACTGGGGGGTGGACCCAGTACTTC.

This clonotype was picked up many times. The chain combines TRBV27 with TRBJ1-1; tentative D call: TRBD1 (5 bases). Trimming cost V 8 bases and J 1 base, with 11 bases left between them. The CDR3 totals 13 residues. Germline V lookup: CDR1 MNHEY, CDR2 SMNVEV (reference sequence). CDR3 in DNA: TGTGCCAGCGCCATACAGGAGAACACTGAAGCTTTCTTT. It encodes CASAIQENTEAFF.

The chain carries TRBV2 and TRBJ2-5; perhaps TRBD1 as D (6 bases). V was shortened by 0 bases and J by 3 bases, with 11 bases between the two germline ends. The germline V gene encodes CDR1 SNHLY and CDR2 FYNNEI. The CDR3 contains 15 residues. The chain's CDR3 is CASSEAQAGEETQYF. In DNA form, the CDR3 reads TGTGCCAGCAGTGAAGCGCAGGCAGGGGAAGAGACCCAGTACTTC. The full variable domain, its missing parts supplied by reference TRBV2 and TRBJ2-5, is EPEVTQTPSHQVTQMGQEVILRCVPISNHLYFYWYRQILGQKVEFLVSFYNNEISEKSEIFDDQFSVERPDGSNFTLKIRSTKLEDSAMYFCASSEAQAGEETQYFGPGTRLLVL.

This sequence joins TRBV4-2 and TRBJ2-5; D may be TRBD1 (5 bases). The V gene lost 0 bases and the J gene lost 4 bases, with 15 bases spanning the gap. Germline-derived CDR1 and CDR2 are LGHNA and YNFKEQ. CDR3 length: 16 amino acids. The CDR3 DNA sequence: TGTGCCAGCAGCCAAGAAGCTTTCACAGGCGGAGAGACCCAGTACTTC. Its protein product is CASSQEAFTGGETQYF.